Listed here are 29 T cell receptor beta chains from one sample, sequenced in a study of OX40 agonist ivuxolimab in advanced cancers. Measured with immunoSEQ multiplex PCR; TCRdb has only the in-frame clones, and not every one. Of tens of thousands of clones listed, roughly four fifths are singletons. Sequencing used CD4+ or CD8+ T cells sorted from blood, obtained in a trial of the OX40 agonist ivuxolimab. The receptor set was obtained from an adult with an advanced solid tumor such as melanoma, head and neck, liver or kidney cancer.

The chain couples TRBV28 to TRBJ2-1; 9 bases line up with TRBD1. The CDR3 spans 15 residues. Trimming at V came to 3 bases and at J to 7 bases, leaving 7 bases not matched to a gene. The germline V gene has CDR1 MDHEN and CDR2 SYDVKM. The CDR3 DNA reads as TGTGCCAGCAGTTTCCTACAGGGGGCTAAGAATGAGCAGTTCTTC. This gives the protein CASSFLQGAKNEQFF.

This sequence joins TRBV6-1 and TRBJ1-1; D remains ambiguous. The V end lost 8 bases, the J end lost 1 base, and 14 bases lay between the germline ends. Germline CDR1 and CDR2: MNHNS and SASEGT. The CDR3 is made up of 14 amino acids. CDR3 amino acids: CASGLEVGNTEAFF. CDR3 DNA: TGTGCCAGCGGACTAGAGGTTGGGAACACTGAAGCTTTCTTT.

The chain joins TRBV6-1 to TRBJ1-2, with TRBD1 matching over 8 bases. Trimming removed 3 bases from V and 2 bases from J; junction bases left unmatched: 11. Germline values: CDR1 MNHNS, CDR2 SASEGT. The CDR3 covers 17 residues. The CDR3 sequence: CASSETGATGVNYGYTF. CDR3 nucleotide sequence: TGTGCCAGCAGTGAGACGGGAGCGACAGGGGTAAACTATGGCTACACCTTC.

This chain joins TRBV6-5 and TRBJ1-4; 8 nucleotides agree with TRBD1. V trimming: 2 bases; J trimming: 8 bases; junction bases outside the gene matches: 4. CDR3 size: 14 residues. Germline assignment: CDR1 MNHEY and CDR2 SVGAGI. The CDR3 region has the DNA TGTGCCAGCAGTTACCAGGGGGCGGGAGAAAAACTGTTTTTT. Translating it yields CASSYQGAGEKLFF.

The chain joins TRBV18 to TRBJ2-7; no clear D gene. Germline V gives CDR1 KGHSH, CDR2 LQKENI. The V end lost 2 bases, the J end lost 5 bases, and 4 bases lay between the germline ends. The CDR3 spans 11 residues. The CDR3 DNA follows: TGTGCCAGCTCACCAAAGGACGAGCAGTACTTC. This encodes CASSPKDEQYF. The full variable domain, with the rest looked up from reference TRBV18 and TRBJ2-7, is NAGVMQNPRHLVRRRGQEARLRCSPMKGHSHVYWYRQLPEEGLKFMVYLQKENIIDESGMPKERFSAEFPKEGPSILRIQQVVRGDSAAYFCASSPKDEQYFGPGTRLTVT.

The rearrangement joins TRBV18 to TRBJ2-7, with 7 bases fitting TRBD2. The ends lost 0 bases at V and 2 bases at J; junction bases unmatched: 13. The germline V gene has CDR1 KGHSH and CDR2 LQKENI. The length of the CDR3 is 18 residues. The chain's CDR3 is CASSPPVTGGDLPYEQYF. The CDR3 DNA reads TGTGCCAGCTCACCACCGGTTACGGGGGGTGACCTCCCCTACGAGCAGTACTTC.

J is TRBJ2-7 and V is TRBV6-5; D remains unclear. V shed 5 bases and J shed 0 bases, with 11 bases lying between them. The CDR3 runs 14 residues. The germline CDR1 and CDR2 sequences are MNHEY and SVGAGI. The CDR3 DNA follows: TGTGCCAGCAGTATCATGGCGGCCTCCTACGAGCAGTACTTC. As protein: CASSIMAASYEQYF.

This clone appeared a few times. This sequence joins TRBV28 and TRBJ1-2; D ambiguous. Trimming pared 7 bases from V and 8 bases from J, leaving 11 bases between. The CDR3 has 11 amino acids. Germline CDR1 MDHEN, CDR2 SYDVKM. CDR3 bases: TGTGCCAGCACCAGCTCGAGGGGCTACACCTTC. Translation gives CASTSSRGYTF.

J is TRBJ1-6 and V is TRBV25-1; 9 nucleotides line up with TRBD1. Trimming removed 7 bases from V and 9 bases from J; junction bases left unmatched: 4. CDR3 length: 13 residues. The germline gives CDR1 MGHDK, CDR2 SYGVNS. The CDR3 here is CASTMDRGSPLHF. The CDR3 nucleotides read TGTGCCAGCACCATGGACAGGGGTTCACCCCTCCACTTT.

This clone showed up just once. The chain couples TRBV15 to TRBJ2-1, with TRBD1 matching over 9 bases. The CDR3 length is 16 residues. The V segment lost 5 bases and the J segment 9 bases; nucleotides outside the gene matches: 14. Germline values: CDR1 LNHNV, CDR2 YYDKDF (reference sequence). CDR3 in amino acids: CATSLERDRDFGEQFF. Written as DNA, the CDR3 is TGTGCCACCAGCCTAGAGAGGGACAGGGACTTTGGTGAGCAGTTCTTC.

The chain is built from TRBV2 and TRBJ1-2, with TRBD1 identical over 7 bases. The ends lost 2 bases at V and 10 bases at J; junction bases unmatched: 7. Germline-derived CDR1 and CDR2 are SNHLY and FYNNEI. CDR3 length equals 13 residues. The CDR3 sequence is CASSEQQGSIYTF. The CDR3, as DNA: TGTGCCAGCAGTGAACAACAGGGGTCTATCTACACCTTC.

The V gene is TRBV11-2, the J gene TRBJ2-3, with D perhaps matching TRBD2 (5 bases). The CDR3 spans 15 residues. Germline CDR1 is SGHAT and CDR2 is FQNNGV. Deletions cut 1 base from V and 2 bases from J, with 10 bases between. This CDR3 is CASSLVNGLTDTQYF. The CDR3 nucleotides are TGTGCCAGCAGCTTAGTGAACGGACTCACAGATACGCAGTATTTT.

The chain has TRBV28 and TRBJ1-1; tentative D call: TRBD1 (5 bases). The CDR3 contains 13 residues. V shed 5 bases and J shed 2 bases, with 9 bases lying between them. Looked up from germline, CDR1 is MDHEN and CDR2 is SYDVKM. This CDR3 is CASSRRANTEAFF. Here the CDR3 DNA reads TGTGCCAGCAGTCGCAGGGCCAACACTGAAGCTTTCTTT. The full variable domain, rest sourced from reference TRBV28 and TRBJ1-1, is DVKVTQSSRYLVKRTGEKVFLECVQDMDHENMFWYRQDPGLGLRLIYFSYDVKMKEKGDIPEGYSVSREKKERFSLILESASTNQTSMYLCASSRRANTEAFFGQGTRLTVV.

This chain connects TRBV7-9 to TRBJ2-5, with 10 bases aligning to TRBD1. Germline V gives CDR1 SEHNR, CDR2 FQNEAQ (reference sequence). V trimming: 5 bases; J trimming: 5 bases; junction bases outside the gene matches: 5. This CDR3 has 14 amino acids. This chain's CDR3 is CASSLGTGVETQYF. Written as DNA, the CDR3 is TGTGCCAGCAGCCTCGGGACAGGGGTGGAGACCCAGTACTTC.

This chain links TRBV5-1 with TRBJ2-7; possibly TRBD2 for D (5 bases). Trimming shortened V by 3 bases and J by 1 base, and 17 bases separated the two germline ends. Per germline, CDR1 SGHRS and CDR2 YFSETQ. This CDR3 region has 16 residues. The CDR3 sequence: CASSSEGWAKSYEQYF. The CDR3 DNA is TGCGCCAGCAGCTCCGAGGGCTGGGCTAAGTCCTACGAGCAGTACTTC.

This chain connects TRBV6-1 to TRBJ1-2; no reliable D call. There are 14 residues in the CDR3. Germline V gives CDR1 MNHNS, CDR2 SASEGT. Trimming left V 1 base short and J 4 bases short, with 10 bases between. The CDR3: CASSEESGVYGYTF. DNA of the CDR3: TGTGCCAGCAGTGAAGAGAGTGGGGTCTATGGCTACACCTTC.

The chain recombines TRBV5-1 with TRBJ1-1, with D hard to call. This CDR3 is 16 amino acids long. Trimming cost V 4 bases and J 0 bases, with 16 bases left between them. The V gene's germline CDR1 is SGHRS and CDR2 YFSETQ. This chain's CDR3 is CASSLSGGSLNTEAFF. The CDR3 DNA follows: TGCGCCAGCAGCCTGAGCGGTGGCAGTTTGAACACTGAAGCTTTCTTT.

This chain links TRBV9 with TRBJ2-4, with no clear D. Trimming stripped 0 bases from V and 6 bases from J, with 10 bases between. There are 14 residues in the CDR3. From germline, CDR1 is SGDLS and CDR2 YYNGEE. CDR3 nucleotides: TGTGCCAGCAGCGTAGTACCCGATGCAAACATTCAGTACTTC. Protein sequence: CASSVVPDANIQYF.

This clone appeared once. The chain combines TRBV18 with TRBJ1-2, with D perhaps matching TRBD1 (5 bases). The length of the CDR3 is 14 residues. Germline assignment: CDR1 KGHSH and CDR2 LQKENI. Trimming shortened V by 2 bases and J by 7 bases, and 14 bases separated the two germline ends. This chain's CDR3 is CASSPSQGSGGYTF. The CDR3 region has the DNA TGTGCCAGCTCACCATCCCAGGGTTCGGGTGGCTACACCTTC.

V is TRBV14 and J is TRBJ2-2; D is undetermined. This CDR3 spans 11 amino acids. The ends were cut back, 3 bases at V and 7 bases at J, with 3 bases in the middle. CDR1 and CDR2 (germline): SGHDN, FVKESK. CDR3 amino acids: CASSHFGELFF. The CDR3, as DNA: TGTGCCAGCAGCCATTTCGGGGAGCTGTTTTTT.

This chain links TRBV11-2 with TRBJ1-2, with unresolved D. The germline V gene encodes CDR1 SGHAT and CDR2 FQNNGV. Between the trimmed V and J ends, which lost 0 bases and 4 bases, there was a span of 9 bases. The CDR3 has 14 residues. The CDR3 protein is CASSLDSGAYGYTF. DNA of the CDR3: TGTGCCAGCAGCTTAGATTCAGGCGCCTATGGCTACACCTTC.

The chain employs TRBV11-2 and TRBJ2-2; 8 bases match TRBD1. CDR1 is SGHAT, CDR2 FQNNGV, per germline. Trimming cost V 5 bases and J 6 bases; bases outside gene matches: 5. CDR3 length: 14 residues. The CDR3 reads CASSIRQGPGELFF. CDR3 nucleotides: TGTGCCAGCAGCATCCGACAGGGGCCCGGGGAGCTGTTTTTT.

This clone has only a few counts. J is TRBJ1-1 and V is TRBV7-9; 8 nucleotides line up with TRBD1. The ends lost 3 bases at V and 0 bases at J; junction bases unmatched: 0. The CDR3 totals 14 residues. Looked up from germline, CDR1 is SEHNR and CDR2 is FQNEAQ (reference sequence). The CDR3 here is CASSLTGVNTEAFF. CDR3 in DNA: TGTGCCAGCAGCTTGACAGGGGTGAACACTGAAGCTTTCTTT.

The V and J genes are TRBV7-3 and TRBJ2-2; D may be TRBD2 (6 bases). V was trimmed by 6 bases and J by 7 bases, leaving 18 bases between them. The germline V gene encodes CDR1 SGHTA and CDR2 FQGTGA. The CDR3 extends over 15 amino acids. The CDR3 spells CASSPSLASYGELFF. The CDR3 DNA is TGTGCCAGCAGTCCATCCCTAGCGTCCTACGGGGAGCTGTTTTTT.

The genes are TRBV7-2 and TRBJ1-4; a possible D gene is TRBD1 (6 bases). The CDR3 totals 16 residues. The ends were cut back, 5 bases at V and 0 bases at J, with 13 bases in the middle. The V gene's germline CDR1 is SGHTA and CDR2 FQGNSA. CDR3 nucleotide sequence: TGTGCCAGCAGCCCGAGGGGGGGCGCAACTAATGAAAAACTGTTTTTT. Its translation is CASSPRGGATNEKLFF.

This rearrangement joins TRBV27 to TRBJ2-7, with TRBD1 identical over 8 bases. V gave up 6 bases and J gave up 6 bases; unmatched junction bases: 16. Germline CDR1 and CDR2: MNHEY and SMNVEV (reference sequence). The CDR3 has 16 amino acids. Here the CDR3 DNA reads TGTGCCAGCAGCCCAATAATAGGACAGGGTACCAGCGAGCAGTACTTC. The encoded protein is CASSPIIGQGTSEQYF.

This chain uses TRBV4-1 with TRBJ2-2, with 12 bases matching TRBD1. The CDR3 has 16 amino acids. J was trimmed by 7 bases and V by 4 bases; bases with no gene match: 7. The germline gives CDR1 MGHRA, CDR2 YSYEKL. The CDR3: CASSRQGQGAGGELFF. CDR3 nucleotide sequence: TGCGCCAGCAGCCGCCAGGGACAGGGGGCCGGCGGGGAGCTGTTTTTT.

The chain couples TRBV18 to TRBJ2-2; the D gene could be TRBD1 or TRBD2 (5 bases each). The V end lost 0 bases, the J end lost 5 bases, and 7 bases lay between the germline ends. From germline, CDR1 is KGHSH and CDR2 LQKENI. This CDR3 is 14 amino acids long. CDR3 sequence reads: CASSPPGETGELFF. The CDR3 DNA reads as TGTGCCAGCTCACCACCAGGGGAGACCGGGGAGCTGTTTTTT.

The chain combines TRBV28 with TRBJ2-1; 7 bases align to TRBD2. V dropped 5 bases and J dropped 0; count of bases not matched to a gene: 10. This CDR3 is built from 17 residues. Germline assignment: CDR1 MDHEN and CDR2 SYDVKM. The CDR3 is CASSRRISGLSYNEQFF. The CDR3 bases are TGTGCCAGCAGTCGGAGGATTAGCGGGCTCTCCTACAATGAGCAGTTCTTC.